This passage covers 26 T cell receptor beta chains from one sample sequenced in a study of beta chain features in type 1 diabetes. Since all of the isolated RNA was reverse transcribed, expressed TCRB transcripts were what got sequenced. TCRdb's copy holds only in-frame clones and misses some; the assay was immunoSEQ multiplex PCR. This table has 240,000 or so clones, 68% appearing once. Material for sequencing was naive CD4+ T cells from blood. The receptors come from a man aged 30-40 years in good health.

The genes are TRBV25-1 and TRBJ2-2; D unresolved. V was clipped by 5 bases and J by 0 bases, with 7 bases between them. The CDR3 runs 14 residues. From germline, CDR1 is MGHDK and CDR2 SYGVNS. The CDR3 DNA reads as TGTGCCAGCAGTCCCGACTCGAACACCGGGGAGCTGTTTTTT. Amino acids: CASSPDSNTGELFF.

The chain links TRBV27 to TRBJ2-3; a weak D match, TRBD2 (6 bases). CDR3 size: 14 residues. Germline V gives CDR1 MNHEY, CDR2 SMNVEV (reference sequence). V lost 2 bases and J lost 6, with 12 bases in between. The CDR3 protein is CASSLVPSADTQYF. The CDR3, as DNA: TGTGCCAGCAGTTTAGTCCCTAGCGCCGATACGCAGTATTTT.

This clone was seen only a few times. The rearrangement joins TRBV9 to TRBJ2-1; 7 bases align to TRBD2. V lost 4 bases, J lost 0 bases, and 4 bases stayed unmatched. The germline gives CDR1 SGDLS, CDR2 YYNGEE. This CDR3 comprises 15 residues. The CDR3: CASSWGGSSYNEQFF. Here the CDR3 DNA reads TGTGCCAGCAGCTGGGGCGGGAGCTCCTACAATGAGCAGTTCTTC.

J is TRBJ1-1 and V is TRBV30; weak D call: TRBD1 (5 bases). The ends were cut back, 2 bases at V and 1 base at J, with 11 bases in the middle. The CDR3 covers 14 residues. CDR1 and CDR2 from the germline V gene are GTSNPN and SVGIG (reference sequence). The DNA of the CDR3 is TGTGCCTGGAGTTATACCCAGGGGAACACTGAAGCTTTCTTT. It is translated as CAWSYTQGNTEAFF.

This chain joins TRBV5-1 and TRBJ2-7, with a tentative D call TRBD1 (5 bases). This CDR3 contains 13 residues. V was cut by 2 bases and J by 4 bases, with 10 bases left in between. Germline CDR1 is SGHRS and CDR2 is YFSETQ. CDR3 DNA sequence: TGCGCCAGCAGCTTTAGGACACTGTACGAGCAGTACTTC. Its translation: CASSFRTLYEQYF.

V is TRBV7-9 and J is TRBJ2-1, with 10 bases aligning to TRBD2. V lost 11 bases and J lost 7; bases outside the gene matches: 11. Germline CDR1 is SEHNR and CDR2 is FQNEAQ (reference sequence). There are 14 residues in the CDR3. CDR3 residues: CASEPSGRGNEQFF. In DNA, the CDR3 is TGTGCCTCTGAGCCTAGCGGGAGAGGTAATGAGCAGTTCTTC.

This sequence joins TRBV10-3 and TRBJ1-5; D unresolved. Trimming removed 1 base from V and 1 base from J, with 2 bases in between. CDR1 is ENHRY, CDR2 SYGVKD, per germline. This CDR3 has 13 amino acids. CDR3 sequence reads: CAISELSNQPQHF. DNA for the CDR3: TGTGCCATCAGTGAGTTGAGCAATCAGCCCCAGCATTTT.

The rearrangement uses TRBV25-1 and TRBJ2-7; TRBD1 or TRBD2 may be the D gene (7 bases each). This CDR3 has 15 residues. Trimming took off 3 bases at V and 1 base at J, with 13 bases between the two ends. Looked up from germline, CDR1 is MGHDK and CDR2 is SYGVNS. This CDR3 reads CASSETGRGSYEQYF. CDR3 coding DNA: TGTGCCAGCAGTGAGACAGGGAGGGGGTCCTACGAGCAGTACTTC.

The rearrangement uses TRBV11-2 and TRBJ2-1, with D unclear. V was pared by 5 bases and J by 3 bases, with 8 bases between. Germline loops: CDR1 SGHAT, CDR2 FQNNGV. The CDR3 loop spans 13 amino acids. CDR3 DNA: TGTGCCAGCAGCCGTGACAACTACAATGAGCAGTTCTTC. Translated: CASSRDNYNEQFF.

For this clone: This sample also contains other DNA sequences that code for the same CDR3. J is TRBJ2-3 and V is TRBV29-1, with D hard to call. CDR3 length equals 12 residues. Germline CDR1 is SQVTM and CDR2 is ANQGSEA. V was shortened by 3 bases and J by 6 bases, with 10 bases between the two germline ends. CDR3 loop: CSVDSGTDTQYF. CDR3 DNA sequence: TGCAGCGTTGATTCTGGAACGGATACGCAGTATTTT.

This clone was observed a single time. The rearrangement joins TRBV9 to TRBJ2-3; 12 bases fit TRBD2. CDR1 is SGDLS, CDR2 YYNGEE, per germline. This CDR3 is 18 amino acids long. After removal of 0 bases from V and 7 bases from J, the junction contained 12 bases not matched to a gene. CDR3 sequence (DNA): TGTGCCAGCAGCGTAGACCCTACTAGCGGGGGGCCGGTTTATACGCAGTATTTT. It is translated as CASSVDPTSGGPVYTQYF. Looking up the rest from reference TRBV9 and TRBJ2-3 gives the full variable domain: DSGVTQTPKHLITATGQRVTLRCSPRSGDLSVYWYQQSLDQGLQFLIQYYNGEERAKGNILERFSAQQFPDLHSELNLSSLELGDSALYFCASSVDPTSGGPVYTQYFGPGTRLTVL.

A single count supports this clone. The rearrangement links TRBV15 to TRBJ2-7; D uncertain. The V end was cut by 1 base, the J end by 6 bases, with 13 bases between. CDR3 length: 14 residues. Germline-derived CDR1 and CDR2 are LNHNV and YYDKDF (reference sequence). The CDR3 region has the DNA TGTGCCACCAGCAGAGCTAGAGGTTGGGGCGAGCAGTACTTC. Its protein product is CATSRARGWGEQYF.

The V call is TRBV7-2, the J call TRBJ2-5; D possibly corresponds to TRBD2 (5 bases). The CDR3 is 16 residues long. Germline assignment: CDR1 SGHTA and CDR2 FQGNSA. V shed 2 bases and J shed 5 bases, with 18 bases lying between them. The CDR3 protein is CASSLYPREGGETQYF. The CDR3, as DNA: TGTGCCAGCAGCTTATACCCTCGCGAGGGTGGGGAGACCCAGTACTTC.

V gene TRBV7-9 combines with J gene TRBJ2-6; either TRBD1 or TRBD2 may fit D (6 bases each). In germline, CDR1 is SEHNR, CDR2 FQNEAQ (reference sequence). V lost 4 bases and J lost 13, with 14 bases in between. The CDR3 is made up of 13 amino acids. CDR3 nucleotide sequence: TGTGCCAGCAGCTCGGGGGCGCAGAAAGTCCTGACTTTC. As protein: CASSSGAQKVLTF.

V gene TRBV18 combines with J gene TRBJ2-1, with 7 bases fitting TRBD1. The germline V gene encodes CDR1 KGHSH and CDR2 LQKENI. This CDR3 comprises 15 residues. After removal of 3 bases from V and 8 bases from J, the junction contained 10 bases not matched to a gene. The CDR3 coding sequence is TGTGCCAGCTCACCCCGAGGGACAGTCACCGATGAGCAGTTCTTC. Translating gives CASSPRGTVTDEQFF.

The chain joins TRBV9 to TRBJ1-1, with D possibly TRBD1 on 5 matching bases. The length of the CDR3 is 17 residues. Germline assignment: CDR1 SGDLS and CDR2 YYNGEE. Trimming cost V 4 bases and J 1 base, with 20 bases left between them. In DNA form, the CDR3 reads TGTGCCAGCAGCCCCATCATCAGATCGGGACCGAACACTGAAGCTTTCTTT. Its translation: CASSPIIRSGPNTEAFF.

CDR3 loop: CASSHRLAGWNIQYF. The CDR3 DNA follows: TGTGCCAGCAGCCATCGACTAGCGGGATGGAACATTCAGTACTTC. The V gene is TRBV14, the J gene TRBJ2-4; 11 nucleotides match TRBD2. The germline V gene encodes CDR1 SGHDN and CDR2 FVKESK. CDR3 length equals 15 residues. V dropped 3 bases and J dropped 7; count of bases not matched to a gene: 5.

This sequence joins TRBV7-6 and TRBJ2-7, with 7 bases that match TRBD2. J gave up 6 bases and V 1 base, and 9 bases lay outside the gene matches. Germline CDR1 SGHVS, CDR2 FNYEAQ. The CDR3 spans 15 residues. The CDR3 loop is CASSLGGAGLSEQYF. CDR3 in DNA: TGTGCCAGCAGCTTAGGCGGAGCGGGACTCAGCGAGCAGTACTTC.

The rearrangement links TRBV29-1 to TRBJ2-5; 8 bases fit TRBD1. V shed 8 bases and J 5 bases; nucleotides not matched to a gene: 10. Germline V gives CDR1 SQVTM, CDR2 ANQGSEA. The CDR3 contains 13 residues. The CDR3 nucleotides are TGCAGCCACTTGGGCAGGGGGCGGGAGACCCAGTACTTC. Its translation: CSHLGRGRETQYF.

The chain recombines TRBV9 with TRBJ1-6; 8 bases map to TRBD1. Germline CDR1 is SGDLS and CDR2 is YYNGEE. The junction had 4 bases not matched to a gene; V was cut back by 2 bases and J by 3 bases. This CDR3 spans 16 amino acids. CDR3 loop: CASSVGTGRYNSPLHF. As DNA, the CDR3 is TGTGCCAGCAGCGTTGGGACAGGTCGCTATAATTCACCCCTCCACTTT.

The chain has TRBV9 and TRBJ2-3; D assignment may be TRBD1 or TRBD2 (5 bases each). Germline V gene sequence: CDR1 SGDLS, CDR2 YYNGEE. Trimming took 3 bases from V and 8 from J, leaving 13 bases between them. The CDR3 is 13 residues long. The DNA for the CDR3 is TGTGCCAGCAGCGAGCCGAGGGGTGGTACGCAGTATTTT. This encodes CASSEPRGGTQYF. The whole variable domain, remainder taken from reference TRBV9 and TRBJ2-3, is DSGVTQTPKHLITATGQRVTLRCSPRSGDLSVYWYQQSLDQGLQFLIQYYNGEERAKGNILERFSAQQFPDLHSELNLSSLELGDSALYFCASSEPRGGTQYFGPGTRLTVL.

DNA of the CDR3: TGTGCCAGCAGCATCGGACAGGGCCAAGAGACCCAGTACTTC. Its translation is CASSIGQGQETQYF. This chain connects TRBV5-6 to TRBJ2-5, with TRBD1 matching 8 bases. The CDR3 is 14 residues long. V shed 4 bases, J shed 1 base, and the junction held 3 bases outside the gene matches. CDR1 is SGHDT and CDR2 is YYEEEE in the germline V gene.

This clone was observed a handful of times. The rearrangement uses TRBV29-1 and TRBJ2-5; D might be TRBD1 or TRBD2, each matching 7 bases. This CDR3 is built from 14 residues. Trimming took 6 bases from V and 5 from J, leaving 19 bases between them. Looked up from germline, CDR1 is SQVTM and CDR2 is ANQGSEA. The CDR3 nucleotides read TGCAGCGTGGAGGGGAGGGACAGACGGGAGACCCAGTACTTC. It encodes CSVEGRDRRETQYF.

The chain recombines TRBV18 with TRBJ1-1, with 7 nucleotides matching TRBD1. Germline V gene sequence: CDR1 KGHSH, CDR2 LQKENI. V lost 3 bases to trimming and J lost 10 bases; unmatched junction nucleotides: 11. This CDR3 comprises 14 residues. The CDR3 region is CASSPPGQPGVAFF. CDR3 in DNA: TGTGCCAGCTCACCGCCGGGACAGCCCGGGGTAGCTTTCTTT.

The rearrangement joins TRBV29-1 to TRBJ1-2; possible D gene TRBD1, 6 bases. The CDR3 loop spans 15 amino acids. V lost 6 bases to trimming and J lost 5 bases, with 22 bases between them. Germline lookup yields CDR1 SQVTM and CDR2 ANQGSEA. CDR3 in amino acids: CSVATPGHPFYGYTF. The CDR3 DNA reads TGCAGCGTCGCTACGCCGGGACACCCTTTTTATGGCTACACCTTC.

This clone was seen more than once but under ten times. Within the sample, other DNA sequences also encode this same CDR3. CDR3 region: CASSLGQANTEAFF. The CDR3 nucleotides are TGTGCCAGCAGCCTAGGACAGGCGAACACTGAAGCTTTCTTT. V is TRBV7-9 and J is TRBJ1-1, with 7 nucleotides matching TRBD1. The CDR3 totals 14 residues. Per the germline V gene, CDR1 is SEHNR and CDR2 is FQNEAQ (reference sequence). J was trimmed by 1 base and V by 5 bases; bases with no gene match: 4.